Given below is one T cell receptor beta chain in context. Looked up from germline, CDR1 is SNHLY and CDR2 is FYNNEI. The CDR3 consists of 19 residues. Trimming cost V 8 bases and J 1 base; bases outside gene matches: 14. The data originate from a study of control samples from healthy donors and cancer patients. Produced via immunoSEQ multiplex PCR; TCRdb's table is partial and in-frame only. The sample gives about 170,000 clones, around 91% of which show up once; about 1.4% is in the top ten. The receptor comes from a woman in her twenties or thirties in good health. The sample taken for sequencing was blood. The chain uses TRBV2 and TRBJ2-1; 13 bases are a match to TRBD2. The chain's CDR3 is CASAGAIGLAGASYNEQFF. The CDR3, as DNA: TGTGCCAGCGCGGGAGCCATAGGACTAGCGGGAGCGTCCTACAATGAGCAGTTCTTC.